What follows are 13 T cell receptor beta chains derived from one specimen sequenced in a study of CD8 T cells in ankylosing spondylitis (dated by TCRdb to 2015 to 2018). Receptor libraries were prepared by 5' RACE. For sequencing, an Illumina HiSeq 2500 was employed. The raw public reads went through TCRdb reprocessing: fastp at Q25, MiXCR clone calling, in-frame beta chains kept. Entries are consolidated by CDR3 protein sequence, retaining the most common genes and DNA. The sample table contains about 340,000 distinct CDR3 sequences; only one count was recorded for approximately 15% of them. The top ten hold approximately 0.99% of the sample. The sequencing input was blood, either unsorted or a sorted T cell fraction (not recorded which). All receptors come from a male donor with ankylosing spondylitis or in good health (not recorded which).

The chain carries TRBV24-1 and TRBJ2-5; 11 nucleotides match TRBD1. Germline CDR1 is KGHDR and CDR2 is SFDVKD. The CDR3 covers 16 residues. Trimming cost V 4 bases and J 3 bases; bases outside gene matches: 6. The CDR3 here is CATSDLGTGGKETQYF. In nucleotides, the CDR3 is TGTGCCACCAGTGACCTCGGGACAGGGGGTAAAGAGACCCAGTACTTC.

The rearrangement links TRBV29-1 to TRBJ1-5; the D gene is possibly TRBD1 (6 bases). CDR1 is SQVTM and CDR2 is ANQGSEA in the germline V gene. This CDR3 is 13 amino acids long. V was shortened by 4 bases and J by 6 bases, with 13 bases between the two germline ends. The CDR3 coding sequence is TGCAGCGTTGCGGGGGGCCTGGGTCAGCCCCAGCATTTT. Its translation: CSVAGGLGQPQHF.

This clonotype appeared once. This rearrangement joins TRBV12-3 or TRBV12-4 to TRBJ1-2; D gene ambiguous. The V and J ends lost 2 bases and 4 bases respectively, with 20 bases between them. The CDR3 has 17 residues. CDR3 bases: TGTGCCAGCAGTTTAAACCCGGACCCCACCCTAGTCTATGGCTACACCTTC. The encoded protein is CASSLNPDPTLVYGYTF.

The gene calls are TRBV9 and TRBJ2-2; TRBD2 aligns across 9 bases. V lost 0 bases to trimming and J lost 6 bases; unmatched junction nucleotides: 6. The CDR3 is 16 residues long. The germline V gene encodes CDR1 SGDLS and CDR2 YYNGEE. This CDR3 reads CASSVDLAGLAGELFF. The DNA of the CDR3 is TGTGCCAGCAGCGTAGACCTAGCGGGGCTTGCCGGGGAGCTGTTTTTT. Together with reference TRBV9 and TRBJ2-2, the CDR3 gives the full variable domain: DSGVTQTPKHLITATGQRVTLRCSPRSGDLSVYWYQQSLDQGLQFLIQYYNGEERAKGNILERFSAQQFPDLHSELNLSSLELGDSALYFCASSVDLAGLAGELFFGEGSRLTVL.

The chain recombines TRBV20-1 with TRBJ2-1; 8 bases are shared with TRBD2. The germline CDR1 and CDR2 sequences are DFQATT and SNEGSKA (reference sequence). The CDR3 contains 14 residues. J gave up 5 bases and V 6 bases, and 9 bases lay outside the gene matches. In nucleotides, the CDR3 is TGCAGTGCCAATCTAGCGGGCTTGAACAATGAGCAGTTCTTC. Translation gives CSANLAGLNNEQFF.

This clonotype was recorded once. The genes are TRBV3-1 and TRBJ2-5; unclear D gene. Per the germline V gene, CDR1 is LGHDT and CDR2 is YNNKEL (reference sequence). The CDR3 is 13 residues long. Trimming pared 1 base from V and 14 bases from J, leaving 17 bases between. The CDR3 DNA reads TGTGCCAGCAGCCAAGGGTCAGAAAGCCCGATATACTTC. It translates to CASSQGSESPIYF.

V and J are TRBV5-1 and TRBJ2-1; TRBD2 agrees at 11 bases. Germline CDR1 is SGHRS and CDR2 is YFSETQ. V was clipped by 0 bases and J by 4 bases; unmatched bases: 6. The CDR3 totals 17 residues. In DNA, the CDR3 is TGCGCCAGCAGCTTGGCCGGGACTAGCGGATCGTACAATGAGCAGTTCTTC. Its translation: CASSLAGTSGSYNEQFF.

V gene TRBV11-2 combines with J gene TRBJ1-3; unclear D gene. The V gene lost 4 bases and the J gene lost 0 bases, with 19 bases spanning the gap. This CDR3 is 18 amino acids long. CDR1 is SGHAT and CDR2 is FQNNGV in the germline V gene. In DNA, the CDR3 is TGTGCCAGCAGCTCCCTCCCCCCGAGGCTTAACTCTGGAAACACCATATATTTT. Residues: CASSSLPPRLNSGNTIYF.

This clonotype was seen only a few times. This chain joins TRBV2 and TRBJ2-3; the D is unclear. Germline V gives CDR1 SNHLY, CDR2 FYNNEI. Trimming took off 7 bases at V and 3 bases at J, with 8 bases between the two ends. CDR3 size: 12 residues. The CDR3 protein is CASTQNTDTQYF. As DNA, the CDR3 is TGTGCCAGCACCCAGAATACAGATACGCAGTATTTT.

This chain uses TRBV12-3 or TRBV12-4 with TRBJ2-3; 9 bases are shared with TRBD2. The CDR3 is 15 residues long. V was clipped by 7 bases and J by 5 bases; unmatched bases: 10. The CDR3, as DNA: TGTGCCAGCATTACCGGACTAGCGCTAAGAGATACGCAGTATTTT. Protein sequence: CASITGLALRDTQYF.

A few counts support this clonotype. The CDR3 reads CSAERDRRDEQYF. In DNA form, the CDR3 reads TGCAGTGCCGAAAGGGACAGGAGGGACGAGCAGTACTTC. This chain uses TRBV20-1 with TRBJ2-7; 8 bases are a match to TRBD1. Germline V CDR1 and CDR2: DFQATT, SNEGSKA (reference sequence). V shed 6 bases, J shed 5 bases, and the junction held 9 bases outside the gene matches. This CDR3 region has 13 residues.

This clonotype was seen many times. The J gene is TRBJ1-4, the V gene TRBV20-1, with unresolved D. CDR1 and CDR2 (germline): DFQATT, SNEGSKA (reference sequence). Trimming cost V 0 bases and J 0 bases, with 5 bases left between them. The CDR3 runs 14 residues. CDR3 sequence (DNA): TGCAGTGCTAGAGAGCGTACAACTAATGAAAAACTGTTTTTT. It translates to CSARERTTNEKLFF.

This clonotype was observed at least ten times. The chain recombines TRBV29-1 with TRBJ1-1; D not resolved. The CDR3 loop spans 13 amino acids. Germline values: CDR1 SQVTM, CDR2 ANQGSEA. V was pared by 2 bases and J by 0 bases, with 7 bases between. CDR3 DNA: TGCAGCGTTGAATTACAGTTGAACACTGAAGCTTTCTTT. Residues: CSVELQLNTEAFF.